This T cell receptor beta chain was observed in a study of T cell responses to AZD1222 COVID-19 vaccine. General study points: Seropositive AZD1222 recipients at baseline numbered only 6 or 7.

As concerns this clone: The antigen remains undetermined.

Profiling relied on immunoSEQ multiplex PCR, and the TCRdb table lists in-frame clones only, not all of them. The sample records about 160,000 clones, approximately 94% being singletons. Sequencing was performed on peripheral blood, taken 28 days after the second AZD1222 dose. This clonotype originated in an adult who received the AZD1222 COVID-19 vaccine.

For the CDR3, the DNA is TGTGCCAGCCTATGGGGGAGGGCCGACAATGAGCAGTTCTTC. It yields the protein CASLWGRADNEQFF. J is TRBJ2-1 and V is TRBV18; 7 nucleotides agree with TRBD2. The CDR3 contains 14 residues. Looked up from germline, CDR1 is KGHSH and CDR2 is LQKENI. Unmatched junction bases numbered 9, after V lost 8 bases and J lost 5 bases.